There are a few counts of the clone carrying this TCR beta chain. Generated by immunoSEQ multiplex PCR, the TCRdb table keeps only in-frame clones and is missing some. The sample yields 400,000 or so clones, approximately 89% seen once. V was shortened by 8 bases and J by 4 bases, with 15 bases between the two germline ends. Germline loops: CDR1 SGHRS, CDR2 YFSETQ. CDR3 size: 13 residues. These data belong to a study of blood T cell repertoires in COVID-19. Turning to the study itself: The United States, Italy and Spain were the sources of the acute and convalescent COVID-19 samples.

Sequencing input: peripheral blood. The receptor's source is a woman in her 40s with COVID-19, enrolled during active disease. The genes are TRBV5-1 and TRBJ1-1; D gene unclear. CDR3 DNA sequence: TGCGCCAGTAAGTCGGCGGCGGGCACTGAAGCTTTCTTT. Translating it yields CASKSAAGTEAFF.